A single sample gave rise to the 3 T cell receptor beta chains below, sequenced in a study of T cell responses to AZD1222 COVID-19 vaccine. Sequencing was performed with immunoSEQ multiplex PCR; in TCRdb, only in-frame clones are kept and a portion is missing. Here the sample spans 100,000 or so clones, about 91% being singletons. The material sequenced was peripheral blood, taken 28 days after the second AZD1222 dose. The receptors were sampled from an adult who received the AZD1222 COVID-19 vaccine.

The chain couples TRBV15 to TRBJ1-6; D gene ambiguous. CDR1 and CDR2 (germline): LNHNV, YYDKDF (reference sequence). This CDR3 region has 13 residues. Trimming cost V 7 bases and J 2 bases, with 6 bases left between them. The CDR3 DNA follows: TGTGCCACCACCGACACCTATAATTCACCCCTCCACTTT. This encodes CATTDTYNSPLHF.

The J gene is TRBJ1-5, the V gene TRBV12-3 or TRBV12-4, with 7 bases identical to TRBD1. V lost 5 bases to trimming and J lost 7 bases; unmatched junction nucleotides: 5. This CDR3 region has 13 residues. Written as DNA, the CDR3 is TGTGCCAGCAGTCAGCAGGGGGTCCAGCCCCAGCATTTT. Translation: CASSQQGVQPQHF.

This chain links TRBV7-8 with TRBJ1-1, with a tentative D call TRBD1 (5 bases). V lost 5 bases and J 4 bases, leaving 20 bases between the germline ends. The CDR3 extends over 16 amino acids. The germline gives CDR1 SGHVS, CDR2 FQNEAQ. The CDR3 reads CASSTPPSGVLTEAFF. The DNA for the CDR3 is TGTGCCAGCAGCACCCCCCCCTCGGGGGTCCTCACTGAAGCTTTCTTT.